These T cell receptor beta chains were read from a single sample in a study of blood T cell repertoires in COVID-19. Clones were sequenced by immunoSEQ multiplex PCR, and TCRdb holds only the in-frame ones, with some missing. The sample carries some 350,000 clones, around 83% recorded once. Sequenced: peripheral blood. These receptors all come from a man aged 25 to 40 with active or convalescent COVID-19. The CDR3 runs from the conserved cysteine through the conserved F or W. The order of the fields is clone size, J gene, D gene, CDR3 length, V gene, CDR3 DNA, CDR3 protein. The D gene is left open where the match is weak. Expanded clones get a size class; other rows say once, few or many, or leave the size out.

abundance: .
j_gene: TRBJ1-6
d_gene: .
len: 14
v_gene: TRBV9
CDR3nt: TGTGCCAGCAGCGTAGGGGGGGAAGGTTCACCCCTCCACTTT
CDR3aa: CASSVGGEGSPLHF

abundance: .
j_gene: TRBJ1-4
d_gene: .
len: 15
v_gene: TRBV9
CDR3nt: TGTGCCAGCAGCGCCGAGACTGGGGAGTGGGAAAAACTGTTTTTT
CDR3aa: CASSAETGEWEKLFF

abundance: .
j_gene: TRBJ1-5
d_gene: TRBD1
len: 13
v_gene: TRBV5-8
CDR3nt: TGTGCCAGCAGCTACAGGGGGTCCCCGGCCCAGCATTTT
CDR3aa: CASSYRGSPAQHF

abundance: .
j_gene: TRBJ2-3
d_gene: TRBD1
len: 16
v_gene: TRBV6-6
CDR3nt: TGTGCCAGCAGTTACGGCGTCGGACAGGGCACAGATACGCAGTATTTT
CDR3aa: CASSYGVGQGTDTQYF

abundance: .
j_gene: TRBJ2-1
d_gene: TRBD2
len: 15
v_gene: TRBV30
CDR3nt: TGTGCCTGGAGAGGACTAGCGGGAGTTGGGGGTGAGCAGTTCTTC
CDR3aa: CAWRGLAGVGGEQFF

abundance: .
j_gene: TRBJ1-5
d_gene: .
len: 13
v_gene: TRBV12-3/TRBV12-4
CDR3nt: TGTGCCAGCAGTATTCAGGGGTCTCAGCCCCAGCATTTT
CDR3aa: CASSIQGSQPQHF

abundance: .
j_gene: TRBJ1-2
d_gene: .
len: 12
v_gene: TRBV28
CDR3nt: TGTGCCAGTCTGCTACAGAACTATGGCTACACCTTC
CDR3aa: CASLLQNYGYTF

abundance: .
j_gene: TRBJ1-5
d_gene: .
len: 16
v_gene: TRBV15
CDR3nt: TGTGCCACCAGCAGAGCAAGTACCGCAGGCAATCAGCCCCAGCATTTT
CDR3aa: CATSRASTAGNQPQHF

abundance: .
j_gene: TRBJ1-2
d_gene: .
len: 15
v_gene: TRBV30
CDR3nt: TGTGCCTGGAAAGGGCTGAAGGGTAGGGGCTATGGCTACACCTTC
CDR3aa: CAWKGLKGRGYGYTF

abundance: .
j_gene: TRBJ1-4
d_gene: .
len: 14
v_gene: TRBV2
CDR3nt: TGTGCCAGCAGTGGGGACCTGGGAGGGGAAAAACTGTTTTTT
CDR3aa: CASSGDLGGEKLFF

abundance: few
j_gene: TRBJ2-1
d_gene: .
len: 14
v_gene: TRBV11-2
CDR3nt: TGTGCCAGCAGCTTTCTCCGCTCCTACAATGAGCAGTTCTTC
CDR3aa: CASSFLRSYNEQFF

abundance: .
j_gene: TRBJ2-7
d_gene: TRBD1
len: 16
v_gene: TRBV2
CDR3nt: TGTGCCAGCAGTGTTAATTTCGGGACAGGCACCTACGAGCAGTACTTC
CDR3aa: CASSVNFGTGTYEQYF

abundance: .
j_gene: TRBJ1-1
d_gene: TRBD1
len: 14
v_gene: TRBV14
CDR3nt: TGTGCCAGCAGCCGGGTGACAGGGGACACTGAAGCTTTCTTT
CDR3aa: CASSRVTGDTEAFF

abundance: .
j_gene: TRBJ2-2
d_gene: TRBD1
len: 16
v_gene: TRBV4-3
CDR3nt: TGCGCCAGCAGCGCTCACAGGGGGCCCATCACCGGGGAGCTGTTTTTT
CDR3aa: CASSAHRGPITGELFF

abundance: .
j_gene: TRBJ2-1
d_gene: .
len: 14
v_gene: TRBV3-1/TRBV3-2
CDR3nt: TGTGCCAGCAGCCAAGATCGCCTTAACAATAAGCAGTTCTTC
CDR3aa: CASSQDRLNNKQFF

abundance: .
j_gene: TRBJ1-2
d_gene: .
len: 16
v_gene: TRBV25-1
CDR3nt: TGTGCCAGCAGTGAAACCAATGCCTCTCCCCGCGGGGGCTACACCTTC
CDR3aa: CASSETNASPRGGYTF

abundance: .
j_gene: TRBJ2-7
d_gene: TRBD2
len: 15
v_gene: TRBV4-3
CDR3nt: TGCGCCAGCAGCCAAGATCAAGCTAGCGGATACGAGCAGTACTTC
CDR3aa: CASSQDQASGYEQYF

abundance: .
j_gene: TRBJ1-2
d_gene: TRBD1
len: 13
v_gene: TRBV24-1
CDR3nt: TGTGCCACCCGACAGGGGACGGACTATGGCTACACCTTC
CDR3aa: CATRQGTDYGYTF

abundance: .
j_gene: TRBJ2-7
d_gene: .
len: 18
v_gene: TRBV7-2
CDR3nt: TGTGCCAGCAGCTTAGGAGAGGGGGACGCCCCCCTAAAATACGAGCAGTACTTC
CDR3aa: CASSLGEGDAPLKYEQYF

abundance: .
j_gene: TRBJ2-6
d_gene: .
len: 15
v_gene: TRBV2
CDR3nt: TGTGCCAGCAGCCTTAATCCCTCTGGGGCCAACGTCCTGACTTTC
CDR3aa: CASSLNPSGANVLTF

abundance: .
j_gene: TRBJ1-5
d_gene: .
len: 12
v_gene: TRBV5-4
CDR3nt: TGTGCCAGTGGACAGTTCAATCAGCCCCAGCATTTT
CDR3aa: CASGQFNQPQHF

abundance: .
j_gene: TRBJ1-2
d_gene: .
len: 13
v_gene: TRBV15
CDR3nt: TGTGCCACCAGCAGAGACAGCGGCTATGGCTACACCTTC
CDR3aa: CATSRDSGYGYTF

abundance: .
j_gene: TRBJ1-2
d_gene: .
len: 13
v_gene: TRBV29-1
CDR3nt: TGCAGCGTTGAAACACAGCTTTTATATGGCTACACCTTC
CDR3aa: CSVETQLLYGYTF

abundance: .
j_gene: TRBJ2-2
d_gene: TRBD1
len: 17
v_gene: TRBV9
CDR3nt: TGTGCCAGCAGCGGACTACTAGGGACAGAGAACACCGGGGAGCTGTTTTTT
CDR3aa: CASSGLLGTENTGELFF

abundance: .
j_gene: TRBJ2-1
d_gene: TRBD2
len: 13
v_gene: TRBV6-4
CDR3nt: TGTGCCAGCAGGCCCAGGACTAGCGGGAGTCTGTTCTTC
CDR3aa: CASRPRTSGSLFF

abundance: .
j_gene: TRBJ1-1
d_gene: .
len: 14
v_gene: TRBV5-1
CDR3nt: TGCGCCAGCAGCTTGGATACGGACAGTGGGAGAGCTTTCTTT
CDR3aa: CASSLDTDSGRAFF

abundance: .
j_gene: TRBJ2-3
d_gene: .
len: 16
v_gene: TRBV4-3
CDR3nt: TGCGCCAGCAGCCAGCTAAGGGGGGGCCCCACAGATACGCAGTATTTT
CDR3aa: CASSQLRGGPTDTQYF

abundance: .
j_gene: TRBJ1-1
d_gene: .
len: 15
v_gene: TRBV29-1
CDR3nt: TGCAGCGTTGAAGATCCGAGGGCCGGGGACACTGAAGCTTTCTTT
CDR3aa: CSVEDPRAGDTEAFF

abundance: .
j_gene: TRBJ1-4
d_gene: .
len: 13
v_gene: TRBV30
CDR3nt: TGTGCCTGGGGCAGGGGATTTAATGAAAAACTGTTTTTT
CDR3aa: CAWGRGFNEKLFF

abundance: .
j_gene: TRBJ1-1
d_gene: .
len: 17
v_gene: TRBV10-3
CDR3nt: TGTGCCATCAGTGAGTCACGGGGGGCACGGGGTAGCACTGAAGCTTTCTTT
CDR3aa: CAISESRGARGSTEAFF

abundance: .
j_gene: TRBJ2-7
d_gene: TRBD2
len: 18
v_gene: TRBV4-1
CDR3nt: TGCGCCAGCAGCCAAGAGCCCGGGGGACTAGCGGGAGGGAGGGAGCAGTACTTC
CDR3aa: CASSQEPGGLAGGREQYF

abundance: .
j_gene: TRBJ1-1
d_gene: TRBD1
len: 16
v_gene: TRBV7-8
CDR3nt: TGTGCCAGCAGCAAGGACAGGGGAGCGATGAACACTGAAGCTTTCTTT
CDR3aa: CASSKDRGAMNTEAFF

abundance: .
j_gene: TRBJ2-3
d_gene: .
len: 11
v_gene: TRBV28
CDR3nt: TGTGCCAGCAGTTTTTCGTATACGCAGTATTTT
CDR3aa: CASSFSYTQYF

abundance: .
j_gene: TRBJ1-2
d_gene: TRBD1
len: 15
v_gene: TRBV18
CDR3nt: TGTGCCAGCTCGCCACTCCCGGGACAGGGGGGTGGCTACACCTTC
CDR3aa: CASSPLPGQGGGYTF

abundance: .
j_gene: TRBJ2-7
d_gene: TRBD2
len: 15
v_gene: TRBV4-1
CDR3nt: TGCGCCAGCAGCCCTTACCTAGCGGGGACCTACGAGCAGTACTTC
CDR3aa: CASSPYLAGTYEQYF

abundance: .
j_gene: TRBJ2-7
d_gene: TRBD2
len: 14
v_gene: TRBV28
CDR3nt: TGTGCCAGCAGTTTAACGGAGGGAGGGTACGAGCAGTACTTC
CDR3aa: CASSLTEGGYEQYF

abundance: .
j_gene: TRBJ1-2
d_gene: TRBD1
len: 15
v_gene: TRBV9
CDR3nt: TGTGCCAGCAGCCCCTCCTCACAGGGGGCAAATGGCTACACCTTC
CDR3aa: CASSPSSQGANGYTF

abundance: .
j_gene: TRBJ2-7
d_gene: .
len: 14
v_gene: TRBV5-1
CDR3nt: TGCGCCAGCAGCCCACACAGGGATCCTGACGAGCAGTACTTC
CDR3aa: CASSPHRDPDEQYF

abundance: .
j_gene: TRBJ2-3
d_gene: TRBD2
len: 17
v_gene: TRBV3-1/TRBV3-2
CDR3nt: TGTGCCAGCAGCCTCTCTGGACTAGCGGGGAACACAGATACGCAGTATTTT
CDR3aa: CASSLSGLAGNTDTQYF

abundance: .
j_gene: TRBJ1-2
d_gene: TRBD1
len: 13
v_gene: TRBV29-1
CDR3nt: TGCAGCGCACCCCGGGACAGATCTTATGGCTACACCTTC
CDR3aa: CSAPRDRSYGYTF

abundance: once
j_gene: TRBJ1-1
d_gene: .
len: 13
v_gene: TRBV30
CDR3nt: TGTGCCTGGGGGTTACTCCCGAACACTGAAGCTTTCTTT
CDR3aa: CAWGLLPNTEAFF

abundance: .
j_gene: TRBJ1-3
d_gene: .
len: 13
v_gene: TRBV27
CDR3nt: TGTGCCAGCAGTTTATCGGGGGCAGGGCCCATATATTTT
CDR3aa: CASSLSGAGPIYF

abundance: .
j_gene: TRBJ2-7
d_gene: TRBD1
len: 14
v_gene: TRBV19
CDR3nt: TGTGCCAGTAGCCCGACAGGGAATGCCCACGAGCAGTACTTC
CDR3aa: CASSPTGNAHEQYF

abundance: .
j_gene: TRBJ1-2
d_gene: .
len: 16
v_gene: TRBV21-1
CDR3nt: TGTGCCAGCAGCAAAGATCCCACACAGGGGGCGAAAGGCTACACCTTC
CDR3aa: CASSKDPTQGAKGYTF

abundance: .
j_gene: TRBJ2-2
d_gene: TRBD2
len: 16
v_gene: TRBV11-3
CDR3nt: TGTGCCAGCAGCCCCAGGACTAGCGGGAGCACCGGGGAGCTGTTTTTT
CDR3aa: CASSPRTSGSTGELFF

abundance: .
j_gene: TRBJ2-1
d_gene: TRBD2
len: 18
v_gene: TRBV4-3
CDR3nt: TGCGCCAGCAGCCAAGATGTGGGACTAGCGGGAGTGTGGAATGAGCAGTTCTTC
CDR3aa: CASSQDVGLAGVWNEQFF

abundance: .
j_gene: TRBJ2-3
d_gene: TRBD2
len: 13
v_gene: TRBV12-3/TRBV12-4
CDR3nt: TGTGCCAGCAAGACTAGCGGGGGGGATACGCAGTATTTT
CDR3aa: CASKTSGGDTQYF

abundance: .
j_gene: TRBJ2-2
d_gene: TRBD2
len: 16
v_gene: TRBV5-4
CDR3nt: TGTGCCAGCAGCTTGTTGGCGGGAGGGGTAGTCGGGGAGCTGTTTTTT
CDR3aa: CASSLLAGGVVGELFF

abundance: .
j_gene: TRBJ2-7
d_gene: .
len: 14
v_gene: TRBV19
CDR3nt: TGTGCCAGTAGTATATTGGGACAATCCTACGAGCAGTACTTC
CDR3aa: CASSILGQSYEQYF

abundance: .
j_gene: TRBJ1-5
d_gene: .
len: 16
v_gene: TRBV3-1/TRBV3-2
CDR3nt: TGTGCCAGCAGCCTTACGCGGGCTTTACCCGGTCAGCCCCAGCATTTT
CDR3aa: CASSLTRALPGQPQHF

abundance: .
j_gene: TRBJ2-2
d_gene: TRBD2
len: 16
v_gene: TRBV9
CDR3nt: TGTGCCAGCAGCGTAGCGGCGGGGGGTAACACCGGGGAGCTGTTTTTT
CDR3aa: CASSVAAGGNTGELFF

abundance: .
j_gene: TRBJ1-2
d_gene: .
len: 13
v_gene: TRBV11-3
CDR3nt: TGTGCCAGCAGCTCCTCTATGGACTATGGCTACACCTTC
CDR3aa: CASSSSMDYGYTF

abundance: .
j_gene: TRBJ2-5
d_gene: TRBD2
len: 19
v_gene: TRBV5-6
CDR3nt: TGTGCCAGCAGCTCCAACGGAGGCTTGTGGACTAGCCCCCCAGAGACCCAGTACTTC
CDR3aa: CASSSNGGLWTSPPETQYF

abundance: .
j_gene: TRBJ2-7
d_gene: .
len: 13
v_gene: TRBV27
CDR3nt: TGTGCCAGCAGTTTATCGCAGGGCTACGAGCAGTACTTC
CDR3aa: CASSLSQGYEQYF

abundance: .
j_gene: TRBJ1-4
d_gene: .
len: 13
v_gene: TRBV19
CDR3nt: TGTGCCAGTAGTATCGGGGGAGGAGAAAAACTGTTTTTT
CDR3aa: CASSIGGGEKLFF

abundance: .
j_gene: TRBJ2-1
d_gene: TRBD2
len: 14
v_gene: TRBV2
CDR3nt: TGTGCCAGCCCGACTAGCGGGGGGTTGAATGAGCAGTTCTTC
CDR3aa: CASPTSGGLNEQFF

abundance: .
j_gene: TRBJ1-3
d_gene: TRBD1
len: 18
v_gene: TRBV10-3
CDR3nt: TGTGCCATCAGTGATTCCCGGACAGGGGGCGCCTCTGGAAACACCATATATTTT
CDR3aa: CAISDSRTGGASGNTIYF

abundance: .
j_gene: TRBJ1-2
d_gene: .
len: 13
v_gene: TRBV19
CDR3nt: TGTGCCAGTAGTATAGATCCTGTCTATGGCTACACCTTC
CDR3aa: CASSIDPVYGYTF

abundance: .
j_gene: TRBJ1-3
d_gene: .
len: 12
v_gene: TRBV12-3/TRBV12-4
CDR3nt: TGTGCCAGCACCCTTCGGGGGGGCACCATATATTTT
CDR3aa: CASTLRGGTIYF

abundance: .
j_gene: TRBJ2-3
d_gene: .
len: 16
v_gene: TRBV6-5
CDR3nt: TGTGCCAGCAGTTACGACTCAGGGGCGGGCACAGATACGCAGTATTTT
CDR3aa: CASSYDSGAGTDTQYF